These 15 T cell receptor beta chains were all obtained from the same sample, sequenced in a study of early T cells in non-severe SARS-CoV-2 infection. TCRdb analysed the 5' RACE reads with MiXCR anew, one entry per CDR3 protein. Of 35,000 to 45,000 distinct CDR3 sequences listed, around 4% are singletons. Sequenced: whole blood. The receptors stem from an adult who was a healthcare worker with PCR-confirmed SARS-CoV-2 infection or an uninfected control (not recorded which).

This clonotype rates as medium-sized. CDR3 residues: CSAHPVLTGELFF. CDR3 DNA: TGCAGTGCTCACCCGGTTCTCACCGGGGAGCTGTTTTTT. The rearrangement uses TRBV20-1 and TRBJ2-2; D call uncertain. Germline CDR1 is DFQATT and CDR2 is SNEGSKA (reference sequence). Deletions cut 5 bases from V and 4 bases from J, with 11 bases between. The CDR3 length is 13 residues.

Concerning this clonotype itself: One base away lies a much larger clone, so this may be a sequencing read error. The CDR3 sequence: CASSKPEIPMNTGELFF. The DNA for the CDR3 is TGTGCCAGCAGCAAACCTGAGATTCCCATGAACACCGGGGAGCTGTTTTTT. The chain employs TRBV21-1 and TRBJ2-2. TRBV21-1 is designated a pseudogene. CDR3 length: 17 residues.

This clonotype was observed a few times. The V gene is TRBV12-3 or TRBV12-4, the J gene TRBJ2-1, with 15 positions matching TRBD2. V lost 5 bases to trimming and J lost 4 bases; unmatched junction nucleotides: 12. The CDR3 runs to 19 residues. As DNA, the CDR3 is TGTGCCAGCAGTATTGGGACTAGCGGGAGGAGAGTCCTATACAATGAGCAGTTCTTC. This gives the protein CASSIGTSGRRVLYNEQFF.

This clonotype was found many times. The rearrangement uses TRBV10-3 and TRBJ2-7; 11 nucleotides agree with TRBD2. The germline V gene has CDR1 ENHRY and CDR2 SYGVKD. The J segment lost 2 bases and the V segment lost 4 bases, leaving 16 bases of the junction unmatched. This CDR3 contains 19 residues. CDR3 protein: CAISAPASGRPRATYEQYF. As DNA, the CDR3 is TGTGCCATCAGTGCCCCCGCTAGCGGGAGGCCCCGAGCCACCTACGAGCAGTACTTC.

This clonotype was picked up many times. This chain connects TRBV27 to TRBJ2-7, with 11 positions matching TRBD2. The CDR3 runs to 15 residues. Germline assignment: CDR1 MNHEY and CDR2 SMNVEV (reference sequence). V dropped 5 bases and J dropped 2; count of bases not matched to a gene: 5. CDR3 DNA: TGTGCCAGCAGTGCCGGGACTAGCGGTACCTACGAGCAGTACTTC. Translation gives CASSAGTSGTYEQYF.

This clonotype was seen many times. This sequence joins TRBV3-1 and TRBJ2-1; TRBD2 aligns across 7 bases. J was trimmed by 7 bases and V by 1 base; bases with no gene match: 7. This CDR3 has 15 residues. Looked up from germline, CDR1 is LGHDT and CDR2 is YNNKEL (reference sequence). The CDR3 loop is CASSQVRRERNEQFF. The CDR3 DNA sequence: TGTGCCAGCAGCCAAGTGCGGCGGGAGCGAAATGAGCAGTTCTTC.

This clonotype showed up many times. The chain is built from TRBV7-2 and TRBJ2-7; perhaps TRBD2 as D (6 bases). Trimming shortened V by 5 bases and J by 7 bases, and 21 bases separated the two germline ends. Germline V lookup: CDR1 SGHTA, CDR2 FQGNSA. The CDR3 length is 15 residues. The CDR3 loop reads CASSPHGRRMGEQYF. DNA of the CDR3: TGTGCCAGCAGCCCGCACGGGAGAAGGATGGGGGAGCAGTACTTC.

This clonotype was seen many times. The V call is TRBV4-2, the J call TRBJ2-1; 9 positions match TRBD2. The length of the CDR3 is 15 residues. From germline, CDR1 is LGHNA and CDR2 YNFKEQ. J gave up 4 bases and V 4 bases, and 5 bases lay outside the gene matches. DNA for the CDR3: TGTGCCAGCAGCCTAGCGGGAGTTGGGTACAATGAGCAGTTCTTC. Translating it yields CASSLAGVGYNEQFF.

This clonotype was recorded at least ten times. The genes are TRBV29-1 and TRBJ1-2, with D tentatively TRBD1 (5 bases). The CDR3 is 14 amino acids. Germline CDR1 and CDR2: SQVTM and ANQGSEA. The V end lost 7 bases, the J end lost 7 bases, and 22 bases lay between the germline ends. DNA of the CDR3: TGCAGCGCCCTCGGGGCCCCCGGGGTTTCTGGCTACACCTTC. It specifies CSALGAPGVSGYTF.

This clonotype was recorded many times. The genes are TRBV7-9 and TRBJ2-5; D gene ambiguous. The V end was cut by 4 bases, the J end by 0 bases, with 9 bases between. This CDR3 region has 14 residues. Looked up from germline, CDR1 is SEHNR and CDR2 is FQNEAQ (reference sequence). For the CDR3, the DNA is TGTGCCAGCAGCTCACAACAATACCAAGAGACCCAGTACTTC. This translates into CASSSQQYQETQYF.

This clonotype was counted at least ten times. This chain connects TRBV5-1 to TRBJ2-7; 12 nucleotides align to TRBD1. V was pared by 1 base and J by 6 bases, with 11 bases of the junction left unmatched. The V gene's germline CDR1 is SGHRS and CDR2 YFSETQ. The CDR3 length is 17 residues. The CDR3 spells CASSLTPFRDRGPEQYF. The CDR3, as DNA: TGCGCCAGCAGCTTGACTCCCTTCCGGGACAGGGGGCCCGAGCAGTACTTC.

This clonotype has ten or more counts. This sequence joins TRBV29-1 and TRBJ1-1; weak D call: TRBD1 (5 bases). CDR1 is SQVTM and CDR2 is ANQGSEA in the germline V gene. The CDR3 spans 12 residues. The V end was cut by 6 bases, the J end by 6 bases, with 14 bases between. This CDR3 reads CSVTSGDPEAFF. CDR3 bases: TGCAGCGTCACAAGTGGGGACCCTGAAGCTTTCTTT. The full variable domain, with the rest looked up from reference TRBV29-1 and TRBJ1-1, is SAVISQKPSRDICQRGTSLTIQCQVDSQVTMMFWYRQQPGQSLTLIATANQGSEATYESGFVIDKFPISRPNLTFSTLTVSNMSPEDSSIYLCSVTSGDPEAFFGQGTRLTVV.

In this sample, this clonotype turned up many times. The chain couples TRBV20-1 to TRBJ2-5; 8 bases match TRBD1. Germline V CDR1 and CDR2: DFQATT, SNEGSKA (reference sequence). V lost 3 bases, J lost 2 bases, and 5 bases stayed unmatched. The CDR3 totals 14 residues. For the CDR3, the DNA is TGCAGTGCTAGTGAATGGGACAGGCAAGAGACCCAGTACTTC. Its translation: CSASEWDRQETQYF.

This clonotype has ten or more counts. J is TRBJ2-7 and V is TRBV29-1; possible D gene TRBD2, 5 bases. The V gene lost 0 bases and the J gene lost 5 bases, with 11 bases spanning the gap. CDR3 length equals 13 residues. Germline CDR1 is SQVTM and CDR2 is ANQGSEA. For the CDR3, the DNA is TGCAGCGTTGAAGATTTTCCGGGGAACGAGCAGTACTTC. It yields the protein CSVEDFPGNEQYF.

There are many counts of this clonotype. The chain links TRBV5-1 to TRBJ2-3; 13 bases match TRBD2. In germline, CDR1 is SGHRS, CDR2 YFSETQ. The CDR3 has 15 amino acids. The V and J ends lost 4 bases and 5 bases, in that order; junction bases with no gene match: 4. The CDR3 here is CASSRTSGSLDTQYF. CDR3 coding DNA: TGCGCCAGCAGCCGGACTAGCGGGAGTCTAGATACGCAGTATTTT.